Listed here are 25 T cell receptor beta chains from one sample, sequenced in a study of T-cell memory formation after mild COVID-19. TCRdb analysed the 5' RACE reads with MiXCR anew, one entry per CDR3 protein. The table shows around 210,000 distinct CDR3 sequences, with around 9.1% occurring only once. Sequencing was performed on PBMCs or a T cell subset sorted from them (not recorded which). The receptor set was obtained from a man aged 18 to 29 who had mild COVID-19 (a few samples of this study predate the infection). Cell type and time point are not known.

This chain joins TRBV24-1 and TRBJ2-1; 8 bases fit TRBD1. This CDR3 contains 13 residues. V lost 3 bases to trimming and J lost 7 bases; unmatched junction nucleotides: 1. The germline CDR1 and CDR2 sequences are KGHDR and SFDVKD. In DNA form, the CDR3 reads TGTGCCACCAGTGATCGGGACAGGAATGAGCAGTTCTTC. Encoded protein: CATSDRDRNEQFF.

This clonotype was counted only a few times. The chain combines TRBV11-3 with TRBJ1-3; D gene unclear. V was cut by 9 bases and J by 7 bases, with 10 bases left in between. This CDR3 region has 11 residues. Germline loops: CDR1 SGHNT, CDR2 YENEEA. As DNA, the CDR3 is TGTGCCAGGAAAGACTCCAACACCATATATTTT. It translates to CARKDSNTIYF.

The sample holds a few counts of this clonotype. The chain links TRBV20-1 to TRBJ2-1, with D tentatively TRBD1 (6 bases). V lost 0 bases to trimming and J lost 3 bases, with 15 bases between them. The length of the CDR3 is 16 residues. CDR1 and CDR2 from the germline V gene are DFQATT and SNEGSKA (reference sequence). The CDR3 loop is CSARDLGAPHYNEQFF. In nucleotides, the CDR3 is TGCAGTGCTAGAGATTTGGGGGCACCCCACTACAATGAGCAGTTCTTC.

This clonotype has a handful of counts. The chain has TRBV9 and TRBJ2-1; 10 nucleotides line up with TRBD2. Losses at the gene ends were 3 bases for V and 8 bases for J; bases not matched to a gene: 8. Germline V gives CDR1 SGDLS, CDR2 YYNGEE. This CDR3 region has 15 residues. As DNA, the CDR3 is TGTGCCAGCAGCGCCAGCGGGGGGGCCGTGGATGAGCAGTTCTTC. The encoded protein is CASSASGGAVDEQFF.

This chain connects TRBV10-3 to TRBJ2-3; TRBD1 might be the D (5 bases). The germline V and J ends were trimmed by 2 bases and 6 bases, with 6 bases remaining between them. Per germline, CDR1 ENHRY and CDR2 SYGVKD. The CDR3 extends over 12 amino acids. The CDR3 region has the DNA TGTGCCATCAGTGAGGGGGCGGATACGCAGTATTTT. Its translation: CAISEGADTQYF.

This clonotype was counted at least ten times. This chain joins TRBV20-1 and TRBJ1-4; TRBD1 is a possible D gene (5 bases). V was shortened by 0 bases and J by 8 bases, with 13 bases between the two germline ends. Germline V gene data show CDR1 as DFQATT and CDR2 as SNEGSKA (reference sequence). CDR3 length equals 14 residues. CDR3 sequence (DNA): TGCAGTGCTAGAGATCCCAGGGTCGAAGAAAAACTGTTTTTT. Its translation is CSARDPRVEEKLFF.

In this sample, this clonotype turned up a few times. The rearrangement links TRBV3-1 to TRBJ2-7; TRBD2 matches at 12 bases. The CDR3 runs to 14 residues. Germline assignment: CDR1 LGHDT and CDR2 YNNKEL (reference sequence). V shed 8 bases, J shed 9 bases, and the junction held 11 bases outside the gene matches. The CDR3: CASGRLAGDPPQYF. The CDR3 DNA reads TGTGCCAGCGGCCGACTAGCGGGGGACCCACCGCAGTACTTC.

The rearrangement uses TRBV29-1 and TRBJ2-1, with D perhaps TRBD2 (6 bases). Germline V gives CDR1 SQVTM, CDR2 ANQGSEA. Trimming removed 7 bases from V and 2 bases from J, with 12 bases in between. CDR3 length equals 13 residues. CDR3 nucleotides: TGCAGCGGACAAGCGGGTCCCTACAATGAGCAGTTCTTC. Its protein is CSGQAGPYNEQFF.

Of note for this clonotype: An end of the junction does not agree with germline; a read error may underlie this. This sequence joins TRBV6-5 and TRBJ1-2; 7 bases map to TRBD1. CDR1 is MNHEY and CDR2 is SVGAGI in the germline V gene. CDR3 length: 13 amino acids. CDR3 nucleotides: TGTGCCAGCAGAACCGACAGGGTCTATGGCAACACCTTC. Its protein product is CASRTDRVYGNTF.

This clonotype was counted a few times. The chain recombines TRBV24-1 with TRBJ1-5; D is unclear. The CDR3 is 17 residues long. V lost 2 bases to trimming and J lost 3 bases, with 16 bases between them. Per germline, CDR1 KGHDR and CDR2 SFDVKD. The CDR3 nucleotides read TGTGCCACCAGTGATTCCCTCGGGGAGTTTCTCAATCAGCCCCAGCATTTT. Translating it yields CATSDSLGEFLNQPQHF.

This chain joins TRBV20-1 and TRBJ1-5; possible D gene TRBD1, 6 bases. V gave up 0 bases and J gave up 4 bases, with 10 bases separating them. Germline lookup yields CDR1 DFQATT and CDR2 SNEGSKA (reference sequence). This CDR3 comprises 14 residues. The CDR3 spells CSARDRGRNQPQHF. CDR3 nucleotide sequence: TGCAGTGCTAGAGATCGGGGGCGAAATCAGCCCCAGCATTTT.

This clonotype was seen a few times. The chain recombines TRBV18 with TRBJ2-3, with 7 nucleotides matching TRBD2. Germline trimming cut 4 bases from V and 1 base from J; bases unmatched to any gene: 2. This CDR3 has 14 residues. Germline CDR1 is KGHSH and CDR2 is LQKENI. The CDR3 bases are TGTGCCAGCTCACGGGCGGGGGGCACAGATACGCAGTATTTT. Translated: CASSRAGGTDTQYF.

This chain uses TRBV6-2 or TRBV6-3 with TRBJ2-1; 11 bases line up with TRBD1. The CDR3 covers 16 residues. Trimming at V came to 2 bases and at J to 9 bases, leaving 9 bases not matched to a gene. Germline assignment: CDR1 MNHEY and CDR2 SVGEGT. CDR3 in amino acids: CASSYHRDRGIGEQFF. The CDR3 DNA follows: TGTGCCAGCAGTTACCACCGGGACAGGGGGATTGGTGAGCAGTTCTTC.

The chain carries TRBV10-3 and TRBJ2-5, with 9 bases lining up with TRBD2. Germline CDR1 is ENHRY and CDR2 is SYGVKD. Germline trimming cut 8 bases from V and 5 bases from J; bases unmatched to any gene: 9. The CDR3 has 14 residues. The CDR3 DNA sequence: TGTGCCATCCGAACGACTAGCGGAGGGGAGACCCAGTACTTC. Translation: CAIRTTSGGETQYF.

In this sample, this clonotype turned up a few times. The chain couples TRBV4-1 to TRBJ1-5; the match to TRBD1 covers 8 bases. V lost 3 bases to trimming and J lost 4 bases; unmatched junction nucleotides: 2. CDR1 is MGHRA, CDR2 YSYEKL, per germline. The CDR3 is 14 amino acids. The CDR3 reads CASSHRGLNQPQHF. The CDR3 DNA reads TGCGCCAGCAGCCACAGGGGGCTGAATCAGCCCCAGCATTTT.

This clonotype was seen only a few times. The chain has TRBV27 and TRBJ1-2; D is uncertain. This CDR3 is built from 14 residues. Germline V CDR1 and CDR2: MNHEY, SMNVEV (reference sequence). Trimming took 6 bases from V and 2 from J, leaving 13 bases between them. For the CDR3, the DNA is TGTGCCAGCAGATCTGCGGGTTCGAACTATGGCTACACCTTC. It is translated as CASRSAGSNYGYTF.

The chain's CDR3 is CSARAPGLHSPLHF. The DNA for the CDR3 is TGCAGTGCTAGAGCCCCGGGACTCCATTCACCCCTCCACTTT. The chain combines TRBV20-1 with TRBJ1-6; maybe TRBD1 (5 bases). The CDR3 has 14 amino acids. Deletions cut 1 base from V and 8 bases from J, with 12 bases between. Per germline, CDR1 DFQATT and CDR2 SNEGSKA (reference sequence).

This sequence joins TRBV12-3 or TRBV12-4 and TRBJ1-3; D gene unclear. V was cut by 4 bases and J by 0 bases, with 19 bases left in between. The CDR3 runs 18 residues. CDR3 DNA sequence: TGTGCCAGCAGTTCACGTCGTGTGGGGATGATCTCTGGAAACACCATATATTTT. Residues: CASSSRRVGMISGNTIYF.

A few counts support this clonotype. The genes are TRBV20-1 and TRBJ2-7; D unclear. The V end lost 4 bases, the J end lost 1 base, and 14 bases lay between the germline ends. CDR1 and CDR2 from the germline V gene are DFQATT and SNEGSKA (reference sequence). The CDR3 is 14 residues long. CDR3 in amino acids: CSAIDPGPSYEQYF. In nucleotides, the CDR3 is TGCAGTGCTATAGACCCCGGTCCTTCCTACGAGCAGTACTTC.

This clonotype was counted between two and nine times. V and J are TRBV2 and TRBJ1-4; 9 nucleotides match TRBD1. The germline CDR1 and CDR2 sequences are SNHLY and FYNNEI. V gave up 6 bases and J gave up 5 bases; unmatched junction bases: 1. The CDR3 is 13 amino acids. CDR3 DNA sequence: TGTGCCAGCAGCGGACAGGGGAATGAAAAACTGTTTTTT. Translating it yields CASSGQGNEKLFF.

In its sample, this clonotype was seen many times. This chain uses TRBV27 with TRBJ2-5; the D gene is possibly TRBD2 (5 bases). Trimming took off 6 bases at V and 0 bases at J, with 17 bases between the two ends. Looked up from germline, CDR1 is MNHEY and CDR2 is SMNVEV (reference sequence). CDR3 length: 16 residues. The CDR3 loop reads CASRGARRGNQETQYF. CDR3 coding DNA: TGTGCCAGCAGAGGTGCACGCAGAGGGAACCAAGAGACCCAGTACTTC.

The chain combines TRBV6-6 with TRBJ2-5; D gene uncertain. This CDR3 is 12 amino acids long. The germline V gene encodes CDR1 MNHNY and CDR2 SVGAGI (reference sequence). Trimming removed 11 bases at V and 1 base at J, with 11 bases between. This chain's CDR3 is CASTDFQETQYF. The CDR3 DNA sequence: TGTGCCTCCACAGACTTCCAAGAGACCCAGTACTTC.

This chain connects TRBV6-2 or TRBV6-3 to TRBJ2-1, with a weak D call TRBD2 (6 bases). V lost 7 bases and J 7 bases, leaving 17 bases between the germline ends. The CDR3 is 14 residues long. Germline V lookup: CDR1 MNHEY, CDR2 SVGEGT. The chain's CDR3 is CASTFHAGGNEQFF. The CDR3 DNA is TGTGCCAGCACCTTCCACGCAGGAGGGAATGAGCAGTTCTTC.

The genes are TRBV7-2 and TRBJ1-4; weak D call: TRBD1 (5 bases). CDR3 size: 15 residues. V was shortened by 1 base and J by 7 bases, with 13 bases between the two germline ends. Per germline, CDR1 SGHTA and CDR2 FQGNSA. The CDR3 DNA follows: TGTGCCAGCAGCTTAGGGGGGAACGTGGGTGAAAAACTGTTTTTT. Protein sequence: CASSLGGNVGEKLFF.

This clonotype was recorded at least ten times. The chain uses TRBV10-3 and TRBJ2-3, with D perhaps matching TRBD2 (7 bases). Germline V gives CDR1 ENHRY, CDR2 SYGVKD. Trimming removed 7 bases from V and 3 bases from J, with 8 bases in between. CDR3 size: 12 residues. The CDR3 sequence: CAIKGGTDTQYF. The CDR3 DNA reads TGTGCCATCAAGGGGGGGACAGATACGCAGTATTTT.